The clone carrying this T cell receptor beta chain was seen more than once but under ten times. Its specificity is not known. The data were taken from a study of T cells in Graves' hyperthyroidism and ophthalmopathy. Study details: The initial diagnosis was the point when peripheral blood was collected, ahead of any treatment.

Amplification targeted TCR beta CDR3 regions from RNA transcripts. The HTBI set primed first-round TCR CDR3 RT-PCR. TCRdb passed the multiplex PCR reads through MiXCR, listing each CDR3 protein once. The table lists some 550,000 distinct CDR3 sequences, less than 25% of them singletons, with approximately 25% in the top ten. Study conclusions and caveats: Most thyroid clonotypes with frequency above 0.001 were detected in blood. The model foresaw ophthalmopathy a median approximately 6.1 months prior to onset.

The CDR3 runs to 12 residues. Germline-derived CDR1 and CDR2 are MNHEY and SVGAGI. Trimming took 0 bases from V and 6 from J, leaving 6 bases between them. Diagnosis rested on symptoms, serum thyroxine and TRAb, thyroid ultrasound, and orbital computed tomography. This clonotype was sampled from a young man with Graves' hyperthyroidism. The sequenced sample was blood. The chain recombines TRBV6-5 with TRBJ2-7, with D unresolved. The CDR3 region is CASSYSPSEQYF. The CDR3 region has the DNA TGTGCCAGCAGTTACTCCCCCTCCGAGCAGTACTTC.